Sequencing of this T cell receptor beta chain was carried out in a study of cytomegalovirus exposure and HLA in healthy donors. As for the study in general: Caucasian-associated ancestry cluster membership applied to 75% to 85% of some 400 genotyped donors.

A few counts support this clone. The CDR3 length is 18 residues. V trimming: 3 bases; J trimming: 4 bases; junction bases outside the gene matches: 12. Germline V lookup: CDR1 LGHNA, CDR2 YNFKEQ. The PCR was carried out with 60 Vbeta primers and 13 Jbeta primers. Clones were read by immunoSEQ multiplex PCR, and TCRdb kept only the in-frame ones, dropping some. The table records about 140,000 clones, roughly 80% of them present only once. The clonotype originates from a female donor in good health and CMV-seronegative. V gene TRBV4-2 combines with J gene TRBJ1-2; 12 bases map to TRBD1. The sample comprised PBMCs. The CDR3 region has the DNA TGTGCCAGCAGCCAGGATCCGGGACAGGGGGCGGGGGTCTATGGCTACACCTTC. This gives the protein CASSQDPGQGAGVYGYTF.